The 23 T cell receptor beta chains listed next were all sequenced from one sample in a study of blood T cells in healthy people across ages. For the second PCR, which ran for roughly 6 to 12 cycles, a sample-barcoded 5' primer and a J-beta primer mix were used. TCRdb itself ran the 5' RACE reads through MiXCR, one entry per CDR3 protein. Here the sample spans about 500,000 distinct CDR3 sequences, less than 25% being singletons. The data also belong to a second study, concerning T cells of mothers and their children.

Specimen: blood. The origin of the receptors is a boy between 10 and 17 years old in good health.

This clonotype was seen only a few times. The CDR3 DNA reads TGCAGTGCTAGAGCGAGGACAGAGCCCTCCTACGAGCAGTACTTC. Translated, it gives CSARARTEPSYEQYF. The chain recombines TRBV20-1 with TRBJ2-7, with TRBD1 as a possible D gene (6 bases). The CDR3 extends over 15 amino acids. Germline CDR1 DFQATT, CDR2 SNEGSKA (reference sequence). V dropped 1 base and J dropped 0 bases, with 13 bases sitting between them.

This clonotype was seen a few times. V usage is TRBV7-2 and J usage is TRBJ1-1; D is ambiguous. Trimming shortened V by 3 bases and J by 6 bases, and 14 bases separated the two germline ends. The CDR3 runs to 14 residues. The germline V gene encodes CDR1 SGHTA and CDR2 FQGNSA. The CDR3 spells CASSFSMGSPEAFF. The CDR3 nucleotides are TGTGCCAGCAGCTTCAGCATGGGGAGCCCTGAAGCTTTCTTT. Variable domain in full (rest from reference TRBV7-2 and TRBJ1-1): GAGVSQSPSNKVTEKGKDVELRCDPISGHTALYWYRQSLGQGLEFLIYFQGNSAPDKSGLPSDRFSAERTGGSVSTLTIQRTQQEDSAVYLCASSFSMGSPEAFFGQGTRLTVV.

Only a few counts were recorded for this clonotype. V gene TRBV20-1 combines with J gene TRBJ2-5, with D possibly matching TRBD2 (5 bases). Trimming pared 1 base from V and 1 base from J, leaving 13 bases between. CDR3 length equals 15 residues. Germline-derived CDR1 and CDR2 are DFQATT and SNEGSKA (reference sequence). CDR3 sequence (DNA): TGCAGTGCTAGAGCCTCCGTCGCGGGCCAAGAGACCCAGTACTTC. Amino acids: CSARASVAGQETQYF.

CDR3 nucleotide sequence: TGTGCCAGCAGCTTAGGACAGGGGAGTAGCGAGCAGTACTTC. This translates into CASSLGQGSSEQYF. The genes are TRBV7-2 and TRBJ2-7; 8 bases match TRBD1. V lost 1 base to trimming and J lost 6 bases; unmatched junction nucleotides: 5. This CDR3 is 14 amino acids long. Germline CDR1 and CDR2: SGHTA and FQGNSA.

This clonotype was counted many times. The chain combines TRBV12-3 or TRBV12-4 with TRBJ2-5, with a possible D match to TRBD2 (6 bases). V shed 5 bases and J shed 1 base, with 14 bases lying between them. There are 15 residues in the CDR3. CDR3 loop: CASSPPGGPQETQYF. DNA for the CDR3: TGTGCCAGCAGTCCCCCCGGGGGACCCCAAGAGACCCAGTACTTC.

This clonotype was observed a handful of times. V gene TRBV20-1 combines with J gene TRBJ2-5; D is possibly TRBD2 (6 bases). This CDR3 comprises 17 residues. Trimming shortened V by 0 bases and J by 5 bases, and 22 bases separated the two germline ends. CDR1 and CDR2 from the germline V gene are DFQATT and SNEGSKA (reference sequence). The CDR3 DNA sequence: TGCAGTGCTAGAGATAGTGCTGGTTGGACTAATTTGGAGACCCAGTACTTC. It codes for CSARDSAGWTNLETQYF.

V usage is TRBV5-1 and J usage is TRBJ1-3; D gene uncertain. Per germline, CDR1 SGHRS and CDR2 YFSETQ. The ends were cut back, 1 base at V and 0 bases at J, with 5 bases in the middle. The CDR3 runs 14 residues. For the CDR3, the DNA is TGCGCCAGCAGCTTGACAGTCTCTGGAAACACCATATATTTT. Protein sequence: CASSLTVSGNTIYF.

This clonotype was found a few times. The genes are TRBV5-1 and TRBJ2-6; no clear D. The germline gives CDR1 SGHRS, CDR2 YFSETQ. V lost 0 bases, J lost 0 bases, and 10 bases lay in between. The CDR3 runs to 17 residues. For the CDR3, the DNA is TGCGCCAGCAGCTTGGCCGAAATGTCCTCTGGGGCCAACGTCCTGACTTTC. This translates into CASSLAEMSSGANVLTF.

The J gene is TRBJ1-3, the V gene TRBV12-3 or TRBV12-4, with TRBD1 matching 9 bases. This CDR3 has 19 amino acids. Trimming took 2 bases from V and 6 from J; bases not matched to a gene: 17. CDR3 nucleotide sequence: TGTGCCAGCAGTTTAATCCGGGACAGGGCCTTCTTAAGTGAAAACACCATATATTTT. It translates to CASSLIRDRAFLSENTIYF.

This clonotype was detected a few times. The chain uses TRBV12-3 or TRBV12-4 and TRBJ1-4, with D unclear. The CDR3 loop spans 15 amino acids. Trimming removed 7 bases at V and 4 bases at J, with 16 bases between. The CDR3 is CASTNTRGHNEKLFF. DNA of the CDR3: TGTGCCAGCACCAACACTCGGGGTCATAATGAAAAACTGTTTTTT.

This clonotype was picked up a small number of times. The chain joins TRBV19 to TRBJ2-5; D may be TRBD2 (5 bases). CDR1 LNHDA and CDR2 SQIVND come from the germline V gene (reference sequence). V lost 2 bases to trimming and J lost 5 bases, with 9 bases between them. This CDR3 is 13 amino acids long. The CDR3 DNA reads TGTGCCAGTAGTATACAGAGGGCCGAGACCCAGTACTTC. Translation: CASSIQRAETQYF.

This clonotype came up a few times. V is TRBV4-3 and J is TRBJ2-5; 7 bases are a match to TRBD2. The assigned J gene may be wrong: the sequence end matches TRBJ2-7 better. Germline V gene data show CDR1 as LGHNA and CDR2 as YSLEER. The CDR3 runs 14 residues. The CDR3 sequence: CASSPRTRIYEQYF. The DNA for the CDR3 is TGCGCCAGCAGTCCGAGGACTAGAATCTACGAGCAGTACTTC.

A few counts support this clonotype. The rearrangement joins TRBV28 to TRBJ2-6; D is ambiguous. The CDR3 sequence is 15 residues long. Between the trimmed V and J ends, which lost 2 bases and 4 bases, there was a span of 9 bases. The germline V gene has CDR1 MDHEN and CDR2 SYDVKM. The CDR3 reads CASSLHQTGANVLTF. The CDR3 DNA reads TGTGCCAGCAGTTTACATCAAACCGGGGCCAACGTCCTGACTTTC.

The chain uses TRBV27 and TRBJ1-1; unclear D gene. The CDR3 loop spans 13 amino acids. The germline V gene encodes CDR1 MNHEY and CDR2 SMNVEV (reference sequence). Between the trimmed V and J ends, which lost 6 bases and 9 bases, there was a span of 17 bases. CDR3 in amino acids: CASSPRRESKAFF. As DNA, the CDR3 is TGTGCCAGCAGCCCCCGCCGGGAAAGTAAAGCTTTCTTT.

The rearrangement links TRBV28 to TRBJ1-1; maybe TRBD1 (6 bases). The CDR3 has 15 residues. V gave up 5 bases and J gave up 4 bases, with 17 bases separating them. From germline, CDR1 is MDHEN and CDR2 SYDVKM. The CDR3 DNA is TGTGCCAGCAGTCCCCAGAATCGGGGGCCCACTGAAGCTTTCTTT. This sequence encodes CASSPQNRGPTEAFF.

This rearrangement joins TRBV20-1 to TRBJ1-1; D is ambiguous. V was pared by 0 bases and J by 0 bases, with 11 bases between. The CDR3 runs 15 residues. Germline CDR1 DFQATT, CDR2 SNEGSKA (reference sequence). CDR3: CSAREGQKMNTEAFF. CDR3 nucleotide sequence: TGCAGTGCTAGAGAAGGTCAGAAAATGAACACTGAAGCTTTCTTT.

This clonotype appeared a few times. The chain joins TRBV7-8 to TRBJ1-5; maybe TRBD1 (6 bases). Germline V gene lookup returns CDR1 SGHVS and CDR2 FQNEAQ. Trimming took 5 bases from V and 8 from J, leaving 19 bases between them. The CDR3 is made up of 15 amino acids. The CDR3 is CASSPRRGPREPQHF. The CDR3 nucleotides read TGTGCCAGCAGCCCCCGCCGGGGGCCCCGGGAGCCCCAGCATTTT. Looking up the rest from reference TRBV7-8 and TRBJ1-5 gives the full variable domain: GAGVSQSPRYKVAKRGQDVALRCDPISGHVSLFWYQQALGQGPEFLTYFQNEAQLDKSGLPSDRFFAERPEGSVSTLKIQRTQQEDSAVYLCASSPRRGPREPQHFGDGTRLSIL.

Many counts were recorded for this clonotype. This chain connects TRBV7-3 to TRBJ2-1; D may correspond to TRBD1 or TRBD2 (5 bases each). CDR1 is SGHTA, CDR2 FQGTGA, per germline. Trimming removed 2 bases at V and 8 bases at J, with 13 bases between. CDR3 length: 14 residues. CDR3 sequence (DNA): TGTGCCAGCAGCTTACTTTCCGTGGGGGATGAGCAGTTCTTC. Protein sequence: CASSLLSVGDEQFF.

V gene TRBV12-3 or TRBV12-4 combines with J gene TRBJ2-5; D might be TRBD1 (6 bases). The tail of the sequence fits TRBJ2-7 better, so the J call may be wrong. This CDR3 has 14 amino acids. CDR3 region: CASSFLGGISEQYF. The CDR3, as DNA: TGTGCCAGCAGTTTTCTAGGGGGAATCAGCGAGCAGTACTTC.

This clonotype has ten or more counts. V usage is TRBV28 and J usage is TRBJ2-5; D ambiguous. Germline V lookup: CDR1 MDHEN, CDR2 SYDVKM. This CDR3 is 12 amino acids long. Trimming pared 5 bases from V and 1 base from J, leaving 5 bases between. CDR3: CASSASQETQYF. The CDR3 DNA reads as TGTGCCAGCAGTGCCAGCCAAGAGACCCAGTACTTC.

At least ten counts were recorded for this clonotype. CDR3 DNA: TGCAGCGTTAGGGGCCGGGAGAACTCCTACGAGCAGTACTTC. As protein: CSVRGRENSYEQYF. The chain is built from TRBV29-1 and TRBJ2-7; a possible D gene is TRBD2 (6 bases). In germline, CDR1 is SQVTM, CDR2 ANQGSEA. CDR3 length: 14 amino acids. V dropped 5 bases and J dropped 0 bases, with 14 bases sitting between them.

There are a few counts of this clonotype. The rearrangement joins TRBV7-9 to TRBJ1-4; D not resolved. Germline CDR1 is SEHNR and CDR2 is FQNEAQ (reference sequence). The CDR3 covers 12 residues. Trimming pared 5 bases from V and 7 bases from J, leaving 8 bases between. The CDR3 nucleotides are TGTGCCAGCAGCCCCGAACCTGAAAAACTGTTTTTT. Residues: CASSPEPEKLFF.

The V and J genes are TRBV24-1 and TRBJ2-7; TRBD2 matches 10 bases. With V trimmed by 1 base and J by 1 base, 3 bases remained unmatched. The CDR3 extends over 16 amino acids. CDR1 is KGHDR, CDR2 SFDVKD, per germline. The CDR3 nucleotides read TGTGCCACCAGTGATTTAGTACTAGCGGGATCCTACGAGCAGTACTTC. It is translated as CATSDLVLAGSYEQYF.